These T cell receptor beta chains were read from a single sample in a study of blood T cell repertoires in COVID-19. Profiling relied on immunoSEQ multiplex PCR, and the TCRdb table lists in-frame clones only, not all of them. The sample includes 60,000 to 75,000 clones, more than 85% of them seen just once. Sequenced: peripheral blood. Receptor source: a man in his sixties or seventies with active COVID-19. CDR3s include the opening cysteine and the closing phenylalanine or tryptophan. The D gene is left open where the match is weak. Some rows mark clone size as missing; the rest say once, few, many or name a class of expanded clone.

j_call: TRBJ2-3
d_call: -
v_call: TRBV6-2/TRBV6-3
clone_size: -
cdr3_nt: TGTGCCAGCAGTTACGTGTCTAGCGCTCCCTGGGGCACAGATACGCAGTATTTT
cdr3_aa: CASSYVSSAPWGTDTQYF

j_call: TRBJ2-1
d_call: -
v_call: TRBV24-1
clone_size: -
cdr3_nt: TGTGCCACCAGTGATTGGGGGGGCTCGGGGTACAATGAGCAGTTCTTC
cdr3_aa: CATSDWGGSGYNEQFF

j_call: TRBJ2-7
d_call: TRBD2
v_call: TRBV6-2/TRBV6-3
clone_size: -
cdr3_nt: TGTGCCAGCAGTTATCTGGCGGGAGGGCCAAACGAGCAGTACTTC
cdr3_aa: CASSYLAGGPNEQYF

j_call: TRBJ1-2
d_call: TRBD1
v_call: TRBV5-1
clone_size: -
cdr3_nt: TGCGCCAGCAGCTTGGCCGGGACAGGAGTCGGTGACTATGGCTACACCTTC
cdr3_aa: CASSLAGTGVGDYGYTF

j_call: TRBJ1-2
d_call: -
v_call: TRBV6-1
clone_size: -
cdr3_nt: TGTGCCAGCAGTGAAGCCGGGGGTTGGGACTATGGCTACACCTTC
cdr3_aa: CASSEAGGWDYGYTF

j_call: TRBJ1-6
d_call: TRBD1
v_call: TRBV5-1
clone_size: -
cdr3_nt: TGCGCCAGCAGCTCACAGGGGGCGGATTCACCCCTCCACTTT
cdr3_aa: CASSSQGADSPLHF

j_call: TRBJ2-7
d_call: TRBD2
v_call: TRBV19
clone_size: -
cdr3_nt: TGTGCCAGTAGTCGGGCTAGCGGGAGTGGGTCGTCCTACGAGCAGTACTTC
cdr3_aa: CASSRASGSGSSYEQYF

j_call: TRBJ1-1
d_call: -
v_call: TRBV2
clone_size: few
cdr3_nt: TGTGCCAGCACCCCTGTCGGGGGGAACACTGAAGCTTTCTTT
cdr3_aa: CASTPVGGNTEAFF

j_call: TRBJ2-1
d_call: TRBD2
v_call: TRBV25-1
clone_size: -
cdr3_nt: TGTGCCAGCAGCCCACGGGGCGGGAGCCCCTACAATGAGCAGTTCTTC
cdr3_aa: CASSPRGGSPYNEQFF

j_call: TRBJ1-1
d_call: -
v_call: TRBV6-6
clone_size: few
cdr3_nt: TGTGCCAGCAGCCGGACAGAGAACACTGAAGCTTTCTTT
cdr3_aa: CASSRTENTEAFF

j_call: TRBJ2-5
d_call: TRBD2
v_call: TRBV5-1
clone_size: -
cdr3_nt: TGCGCCAGCAGCTTGGGCGGGATCGCGGGAGCCCATGAGACCCAGTACTTC
cdr3_aa: CASSLGGIAGAHETQYF

j_call: TRBJ1-3
d_call: -
v_call: TRBV29-1
clone_size: -
cdr3_nt: TGCAGCGCCGGGGACACCCGCTATGGCGACACCATATATTTT
cdr3_aa: CSAGDTRYGDTIYF

j_call: TRBJ1-5
d_call: TRBD1
v_call: TRBV7-9
clone_size: -
cdr3_nt: TGTGCCAGCAGCCCCCTCGGGCAGGGGGCCGGCAATCAGCCCCAGCATTTT
cdr3_aa: CASSPLGQGAGNQPQHF

j_call: TRBJ1-6
d_call: -
v_call: TRBV28
clone_size: few
cdr3_nt: TGTGCCAGCAGTTCCCAGGCGGGTTCACCCCTCCACTTT
cdr3_aa: CASSSQAGSPLHF

j_call: TRBJ2-2
d_call: -
v_call: TRBV2
clone_size: -
cdr3_nt: TGTGCCAGCAGTCCAACGGGATTCACCGGGGAGCTGTTTTTT
cdr3_aa: CASSPTGFTGELFF

j_call: TRBJ2-4
d_call: -
v_call: TRBV6-2/TRBV6-3
clone_size: -
cdr3_nt: TGTGCCAGCAGTGGGGCCAGGGCCAAAAACATTCAGTACTTC
cdr3_aa: CASSGARAKNIQYF

j_call: TRBJ1-5
d_call: -
v_call: TRBV2
clone_size: -
cdr3_nt: TGTGCCAGCAGTCAAGGCTTAGATCAGCCCCAGCATTTT
cdr3_aa: CASSQGLDQPQHF

j_call: TRBJ2-1
d_call: TRBD2
v_call: TRBV27
clone_size: -
cdr3_nt: TGTGCCAGCAGTTTCCGCCGCGGGACTAGCGGGAGGTGGGATGAGCAGTTCTTC
cdr3_aa: CASSFRRGTSGRWDEQFF

j_call: TRBJ1-6
d_call: TRBD1
v_call: TRBV6-2/TRBV6-3
clone_size: -
cdr3_nt: TGTGCCAGCAGTTACCGACAGGGGGCTTCAGATAATAGCTCCTATAATTCACCCCTCCACTTT
cdr3_aa: CASSYRQGASDNSSYNSPLHF

j_call: TRBJ2-1
d_call: -
v_call: TRBV19
clone_size: -
cdr3_nt: TGTGCCAGTAGACCTCAGGGGCGGGACAATGAGCAGTTCTTC
cdr3_aa: CASRPQGRDNEQFF

j_call: TRBJ2-7
d_call: -
v_call: TRBV6-6
clone_size: -
cdr3_nt: TGTGCCAGCAGTGCGACCTACGAGCAGTACTTC
cdr3_aa: CASSATYEQYF

j_call: TRBJ2-1
d_call: TRBD2
v_call: TRBV29-1
clone_size: -
cdr3_nt: TGCAGCGTTGGGCCACGCTGGGGGGGTGAGCAGTTCTTC
cdr3_aa: CSVGPRWGGEQFF

j_call: TRBJ2-7
d_call: -
v_call: TRBV30
clone_size: few
cdr3_nt: TGTGCCTGGACCCGGGCCTACGAGCAGTACTTC
cdr3_aa: CAWTRAYEQYF

j_call: TRBJ2-3
d_call: -
v_call: TRBV7-3
clone_size: -
cdr3_nt: TGTGCCAGCAGCTCCGCAGATACGCAGTATTTT
cdr3_aa: CASSSADTQYF

j_call: TRBJ1-6
d_call: -
v_call: TRBV30
clone_size: -
cdr3_nt: TGTGCCTGGAGGGGGGGGAATAATTCACCCCTCCACTTT
cdr3_aa: CAWRGGNNSPLHF

j_call: TRBJ2-1
d_call: -
v_call: TRBV14
clone_size: -
cdr3_nt: TGTGCCAGCAGCCAAGAGGAGGGTCGGGGCCTGTTCTTC
cdr3_aa: CASSQEEGRGLFF

j_call: TRBJ2-5
d_call: -
v_call: TRBV9
clone_size: -
cdr3_nt: TGTGCCAGCAGCGTAGGGGGCCGGACCCAAGAGACCCAGTACTTC
cdr3_aa: CASSVGGRTQETQYF

j_call: TRBJ2-6
d_call: TRBD2
v_call: TRBV5-4
clone_size: -
cdr3_nt: TGTGCCAGCACCCCGGGGGGGAGCGGGGCCAACGTCCTGACTTTC
cdr3_aa: CASTPGGSGANVLTF

j_call: TRBJ2-1
d_call: -
v_call: TRBV29-1
clone_size: -
cdr3_nt: TGCAGCGCCCAGCGGACGGGGAATGAGCAGTTCTTC
cdr3_aa: CSAQRTGNEQFF

j_call: TRBJ2-4
d_call: -
v_call: TRBV7-2
clone_size: -
cdr3_nt: TGTGCCAGCAGCCCCGATCGGACGGGGAAAAACATTCAGTACTTC
cdr3_aa: CASSPDRTGKNIQYF

j_call: TRBJ2-5
d_call: -
v_call: TRBV6-5
clone_size: -
cdr3_nt: TGTGCCAGCAGCCCACTAACCCTGTACCAAGAGACCCAGTACTTC
cdr3_aa: CASSPLTLYQETQYF

j_call: TRBJ2-1
d_call: TRBD2
v_call: TRBV7-8
clone_size: -
cdr3_nt: TGTGCCAGCAGCTTAGCGCGGATTAGCGGGAGGGGTTTCGATGAGCAGTTCTTC
cdr3_aa: CASSLARISGRGFDEQFF

j_call: TRBJ1-6
d_call: -
v_call: TRBV7-2
clone_size: few
cdr3_nt: TGTGCCAGCAGCTTAGTCCCGGCTAGCTCCTATAATTCACCCCTCCACTTT
cdr3_aa: CASSLVPASSYNSPLHF

j_call: TRBJ2-1
d_call: TRBD1
v_call: TRBV28
clone_size: -
cdr3_nt: TGTGCCAGCAGTTTTCCCGGACAGGGGGCCTACAATGAGCAGTTCTTC
cdr3_aa: CASSFPGQGAYNEQFF

j_call: TRBJ2-7
d_call: TRBD2
v_call: TRBV19
clone_size: once
cdr3_nt: TGTGCCAGTAGGGGACTAGCGGGAGCGCACTCCTACGAGCAGTACTTC
cdr3_aa: CASRGLAGAHSYEQYF

j_call: TRBJ2-5
d_call: -
v_call: TRBV7-9
clone_size: -
cdr3_nt: TGTGCCAGCAGCCAACCCCGTGGGGGGCAAGAGACCCAGTACTTC
cdr3_aa: CASSQPRGGQETQYF

j_call: TRBJ2-1
d_call: TRBD2
v_call: TRBV25-1
clone_size: -
cdr3_nt: TGTGCCAGCAGTGACGGGGGACTAGCGGGAGTTCGGGATGAGCAGTTCTTC
cdr3_aa: CASSDGGLAGVRDEQFF

j_call: TRBJ2-1
d_call: TRBD2
v_call: TRBV7-2
clone_size: -
cdr3_nt: TGTGCCAGCAGCTTAGGGGGACTAGCGGCCTACAATGAGCAGTTCTTC
cdr3_aa: CASSLGGLAAYNEQFF

j_call: TRBJ1-3
d_call: -
v_call: TRBV2
clone_size: -
cdr3_nt: TGTGCCAGCAGCGCGGACAAGAGCTCTGGAAACACCATATATTTT
cdr3_aa: CASSADKSSGNTIYF

j_call: TRBJ1-2
d_call: TRBD1
v_call: TRBV19
clone_size: -
cdr3_nt: TGTGCCAGTAGGGTGACAGGGACCTATGGCTACACCTTC
cdr3_aa: CASRVTGTYGYTF

j_call: TRBJ1-4
d_call: -
v_call: TRBV28
clone_size: -
cdr3_nt: TGTGCCAGCACCCTAGTGGGGGGGAGGGAAAAACTGTTTTTT
cdr3_aa: CASTLVGGREKLFF

j_call: TRBJ2-1
d_call: -
v_call: TRBV28
clone_size: -
cdr3_nt: TGTGCCAGCAGTCCCATGGGGGAGGAACCCTACAATGAGCAGTTCTTC
cdr3_aa: CASSPMGEEPYNEQFF

j_call: TRBJ2-3
d_call: TRBD2
v_call: TRBV19
clone_size: -
cdr3_nt: TGTGCCAGTAGTACCCCTGGACTAGCGGGAGTAGATACGCAGTATTTT
cdr3_aa: CASSTPGLAGVDTQYF

j_call: TRBJ1-1
d_call: -
v_call: TRBV3-1/TRBV3-2
clone_size: -
cdr3_nt: TGTGCCAGCAGCCTCCGGCTCAGGTCCAAACATTGCGCTGAAGCTTTCTTT
cdr3_aa: CASSLRLRSKHCAEAFF

j_call: TRBJ2-7
d_call: -
v_call: TRBV19
clone_size: -
cdr3_nt: TGTGCCAGTAGTATAGCCATAGGGGTCTACGAGCAGTACTTC
cdr3_aa: CASSIAIGVYEQYF

j_call: TRBJ1-6
d_call: -
v_call: TRBV15
clone_size: -
cdr3_nt: TGTGCCACCAGCAGAAAGAGGGCCTCCTATAATTCACCCCTCCACTTT
cdr3_aa: CATSRKRASYNSPLHF

j_call: TRBJ1-1
d_call: TRBD1
v_call: TRBV7-9
clone_size: once
cdr3_nt: TGTGCCAGCAGCGAGACAGGGGCTGAAGCTTTCTTT
cdr3_aa: CASSETGAEAFF

j_call: TRBJ2-7
d_call: TRBD1
v_call: TRBV28
clone_size: -
cdr3_nt: TGTGCCAGCAGTCTAACAGGGGGTGGACCCACCTACGAGCAGTACTTC
cdr3_aa: CASSLTGGGPTYEQYF

j_call: TRBJ1-6
d_call: TRBD1
v_call: TRBV30
clone_size: -
cdr3_nt: TGTGCCTGGAGCGCGGGACAGGTCGATTCACCCCTCCACTTT
cdr3_aa: CAWSAGQVDSPLHF

j_call: TRBJ2-7
d_call: TRBD2
v_call: TRBV19
clone_size: -
cdr3_nt: TGTGCCAGTAGTGGCTTAGCGGCCGGGGGGGAGCAGTACTTC
cdr3_aa: CASSGLAAGGEQYF

j_call: TRBJ2-7
d_call: TRBD1
v_call: TRBV19
clone_size: -
cdr3_nt: TGTGCCAGTAGCCGGGACAGGACAACCTACGAGCAGTACTTC
cdr3_aa: CASSRDRTTYEQYF

j_call: TRBJ2-7
d_call: TRBD1
v_call: TRBV5-1
clone_size: once
cdr3_nt: TGCGCCAGCAGCCCCCGGCAGGGGGTGGCCTACGAGCAGTACTTC
cdr3_aa: CASSPRQGVAYEQYF

j_call: TRBJ2-7
d_call: TRBD2
v_call: TRBV7-2
clone_size: -
cdr3_nt: TGTGCCAGCAGCCCCATAGCGGGAGAGGGGGAGCAGTACTTC
cdr3_aa: CASSPIAGEGEQYF

j_call: TRBJ2-5
d_call: TRBD1
v_call: TRBV18
clone_size: -
cdr3_nt: TGTGCCAGCTCGCCCCGGACAGGGGCGGTGGAGACCCAGTACTTC
cdr3_aa: CASSPRTGAVETQYF

j_call: TRBJ2-1
d_call: -
v_call: TRBV6-1
clone_size: -
cdr3_nt: TGTGCCAGCAGTGAAGCGGTAGGGGCTAGTTACGGGGGTAATGAGCAGTTCTTC
cdr3_aa: CASSEAVGASYGGNEQFF

j_call: TRBJ1-1
d_call: -
v_call: TRBV6-2/TRBV6-3
clone_size: -
cdr3_nt: TGTGCCAGCAGCCGTTCGTCCACTGAAGCTTTCTTT
cdr3_aa: CASSRSSTEAFF

j_call: TRBJ1-1
d_call: TRBD1
v_call: TRBV7-2
clone_size: -
cdr3_nt: TGTGCCAGCAGCCCCAGGGCAGGGGGGCGGGATACTGAAGCTTTCTTT
cdr3_aa: CASSPRAGGRDTEAFF

j_call: TRBJ2-1
d_call: -
v_call: TRBV7-9
clone_size: once
cdr3_nt: TGTGCCACGAACGCCGGCGGACAGAGAAACAATGAGCAGTTCTTC
cdr3_aa: CATNAGGQRNNEQFF

j_call: TRBJ1-5
d_call: TRBD1
v_call: TRBV5-1
clone_size: -
cdr3_nt: TGCGCCAGCAGCATCGGGACAGGTTGGGCTCAGCCCCAGCATTTT
cdr3_aa: CASSIGTGWAQPQHF